The 27 T cell receptor beta chains below were found in one sample sequenced in a study of blood T cells in healthy people across ages. Primers used in a second PCR of about 7 to 12 cycles were a sample-barcoded 5' primer and a J-beta primer mix. TCRdb reprocessed the 5' RACE reads with MiXCR, giving one entry per CDR3 protein. Of approximately 1,000,000 distinct CDR3 sequences in the sample, 40% to 50% were seen once. Specimen: blood. The receptor source for this set is an older woman in good health.

This clonotype has only a few counts. The chain recombines TRBV6-2 or TRBV6-3 with TRBJ2-7, with D unclear. V lost 6 bases, J lost 8 bases, and 11 bases lay in between. The germline V gene encodes CDR1 MNHEY and CDR2 SVGEGT. The CDR3 totals 11 residues. In nucleotides, the CDR3 is TGTGCCAGCAGATTAACAGAGAAGCAGTACTTC. Translating it yields CASRLTEKQYF.

In its sample, this clonotype was seen once. This chain links TRBV20-1 with TRBJ2-5; 10 bases align to TRBD1. Looked up from germline, CDR1 is DFQATT and CDR2 is SNEGSKA (reference sequence). CDR3 length equals 14 residues. Unmatched junction bases numbered 5, after V lost 5 bases and J lost 2 bases. The CDR3 nucleotides read TGCAGTGCTTCCCGGGACAGGGGACAAGAGACCCAGTACTTC. Its protein product is CSASRDRGQETQYF.

This clonotype showed up just a few times. CDR3 DNA sequence: TGTGCCACCAGTGATCCAAACTATGGCTACACCTTC. It yields the protein CATSDPNYGYTF. V and J are TRBV24-1 and TRBJ1-2; D is undetermined. The V and J ends lost 3 bases and 2 bases respectively, with 3 bases between them. The germline CDR1 and CDR2 sequences are KGHDR and SFDVKD. The length of the CDR3 is 12 residues.

To note about this clonotype: A much larger clone sits a single nucleotide away, making a read error possible. The chain links TRBV7-8 to TRBJ2-7; TRBD2 might be the D (5 bases). CDR3 length: 13 amino acids. Germline V lookup: CDR1 SGHVS, CDR2 FQNEAQ. The CDR3 coding sequence is TGTGCCGGCAGCTTCGGGGTCTCCTACGAGCAGTACTTC. It specifies CAGSFGVSYEQYF. Drawing the rest from reference TRBV7-8 and TRBJ2-7, the complete variable domain is GAGVSQSPRYKVAKRGQDVALRCDPISGHVSLFWYQQALGQGPEFLTYFQNEAQLDKSGLPSDRFFAERPEGSVSTLKIQRTQQEDSAVYLCAGSFGVSYEQYFGPGTRLTVT.

J is TRBJ2-7 and V is TRBV11-2; D possibly corresponds to TRBD2 (5 bases). Germline V gene sequence: CDR1 SGHAT, CDR2 FQNNGV. The V end lost 3 bases, the J end lost 6 bases, and 12 bases lay between the germline ends. The CDR3 is 13 residues long. The CDR3 protein is CASSFSAPREQYF. CDR3 DNA: TGTGCCAGCAGCTTTAGCGCCCCTCGCGAGCAGTACTTC.

The chain has TRBV12-3 or TRBV12-4 and TRBJ1-2; 7 nucleotides agree with TRBD1. After removal of 7 bases from V and 4 bases from J, the junction contained 9 bases not matched to a gene. This CDR3 has 14 amino acids. DNA for the CDR3: TGTGCCAGCAACGTACAGGGGTCGGTCTATGGCTACACCTTC. Translation gives CASNVQGSVYGYTF.

The V gene is TRBV7-9, the J gene TRBJ1-6; D might be TRBD1 (5 bases). This CDR3 spans 17 amino acids. V lost 3 bases and J 0 bases, leaving 12 bases between the germline ends. Germline V gene data show CDR1 as SEHNR and CDR2 as FQNEAQ (reference sequence). Here the CDR3 reads CASSLAGRSSYNSPLHF. CDR3 nucleotides: TGTGCCAGCAGCTTGGCGGGACGGAGCTCCTATAATTCACCCCTCCACTTT.

This sequence joins TRBV20-1 and TRBJ2-1; 9 bases are a match to TRBD2. Germline trimming cut 7 bases from V and 4 bases from J; bases unmatched to any gene: 8. Germline lookup yields CDR1 DFQATT and CDR2 SNEGSKA (reference sequence). The CDR3 spans 14 residues. CDR3 in amino acids: CSVITSGPYNEQFF. In DNA form, the CDR3 reads TGCAGTGTAATAACTAGCGGGCCGTACAATGAGCAGTTCTTC.

The rearrangement links TRBV2 to TRBJ1-2; tentative D call: TRBD1 (5 bases). Germline CDR1 is SNHLY and CDR2 is FYNNEI. Trimming left V 5 bases short and J 8 bases short, with 18 bases between. This CDR3 is 14 amino acids long. The CDR3 nucleotides are TGTGCCAGCAGTTTAAACGGGGGTATGGAGGGCTACACCTTC. It yields the protein CASSLNGGMEGYTF.

The sample holds many counts of this clonotype. The chain's CDR3 is CSARPRTSFYEQYF. Here the CDR3 DNA reads TGCAGTGCTAGACCCAGGACTAGTTTCTACGAGCAGTACTTC. The V call is TRBV20-1, the J call TRBJ2-7; 7 bases match TRBD2. The CDR3 contains 14 residues. Per germline, CDR1 DFQATT and CDR2 SNEGSKA (reference sequence). Trimming cost V 2 bases and J 3 bases; bases outside gene matches: 7.

The chain is built from TRBV6-5 and TRBJ2-3, with 11 nucleotides matching TRBD2. Per germline, CDR1 MNHEY and CDR2 SVGAGI. This CDR3 has 16 residues. The V segment lost 0 bases and the J segment 4 bases; nucleotides outside the gene matches: 3. CDR3 residues: CASSYSLAGGPDTQYF. The CDR3 DNA is TGTGCCAGCAGTTACTCGCTAGCGGGGGGACCAGATACGCAGTATTTT.

This clonotype turned up a few times. The chain links TRBV27 to TRBJ1-2, with 7 bases fitting TRBD1. V was clipped by 4 bases and J by 2 bases; unmatched bases: 7. The CDR3 totals 15 residues. Per the germline V gene, CDR1 is MNHEY and CDR2 is SMNVEV (reference sequence). The DNA for the CDR3 is TGTGCCAGCAGTTCAGGGGGGGACAGCAACTATGGCTACACCTTC. Its translation: CASSSGGDSNYGYTF.

This clonotype was observed at least ten times. Here the CDR3 DNA reads TGCAGCGTCAGTACGGGATATGGCTACACCTTC. Its protein is CSVSTGYGYTF. The chain couples TRBV29-1 to TRBJ1-2; the D is unclear. With 6 bases removed from V and 5 bases from J, the gap between germline ends came to 10 bases. Per the germline V gene, CDR1 is SQVTM and CDR2 is ANQGSEA. This CDR3 contains 11 residues. The variable domain in full, completed from reference TRBV29-1 and TRBJ1-2, reads SAVISQKPSRDICQRGTSLTIQCQVDSQVTMMFWYRQQPGQSLTLIATANQGSEATYESGFVIDKFPISRPNLTFSTLTVSNMSPEDSSIYLCSVSTGYGYTFGSGTRLTVV.

The V gene is TRBV4-2, the J gene TRBJ2-3; tentatively, D is TRBD1 (8 bases). The CDR3 runs to 16 residues. The germline CDR1 and CDR2 sequences are LGHNA and YNFKEQ. V lost 3 bases, J lost 2 bases, and 15 bases lay in between. The CDR3: CASSQLQGGVTDTQYF. The CDR3 DNA is TGTGCCAGCAGCCAGCTACAGGGGGGGGTCACAGATACGCAGTATTTT.

This chain links TRBV6-5 with TRBJ1-1; no clear D. This CDR3 has 14 residues. CDR1 is MNHEY, CDR2 SVGAGI, per germline. V was pared by 2 bases and J by 0 bases, with 7 bases between. CDR3 amino acids: CASSYGQLNTEAFF. CDR3 nucleotides: TGTGCCAGCAGTTACGGGCAGTTGAACACTGAAGCTTTCTTT.

This rearrangement joins TRBV20-1 to TRBJ2-1; TRBD2 aligns across 7 bases. The CDR3 sequence is 18 residues long. In germline, CDR1 is DFQATT, CDR2 SNEGSKA (reference sequence). V was pared by 6 bases and J by 4 bases, with 21 bases of the junction left unmatched. CDR3 coding DNA: TGCAGTGCCACCACTGAAACTAGCGCCCAATTCCTTTACAATGAGCAGTTCTTC. Its protein product is CSATTETSAQFLYNEQFF.

This chain connects TRBV12-3 or TRBV12-4 to TRBJ2-5; 7 bases map to TRBD1. This CDR3 contains 16 residues. Trimming removed 4 bases from V and 4 bases from J; junction bases left unmatched: 12. The CDR3 sequence is CASSSTTGPRGETQYF. The CDR3 DNA follows: TGTGCCAGCAGTTCAACGACAGGGCCGAGAGGAGAGACCCAGTACTTC.

The chain is built from TRBV19 and TRBJ2-2; TRBD2 is a possible D gene (6 bases). V dropped 7 bases and J dropped 1 base, with 19 bases sitting between them. Germline loops: CDR1 LNHDA, CDR2 SQIVND (reference sequence). This CDR3 is built from 17 residues. The CDR3 reads CASKLLSGGMNTGELFF. DNA of the CDR3: TGTGCCAGTAAGCTGCTATCCGGCGGGATGAACACCGGGGAGCTGTTTTTT.

The gene calls are TRBV6-2 or TRBV6-3 and TRBJ1-6, with a possible D match to TRBD1 (5 bases). Germline V gene data show CDR1 as MNHEY and CDR2 as SVGEGT. The V gene lost 6 bases and the J gene lost 3 bases, with 12 bases spanning the gap. CDR3 size: 15 residues. CDR3 nucleotide sequence: TGTGCCAGCAGCCCTCCCGACAGCTATAATTCACCCCTCCACTTT. It translates to CASSPPDSYNSPLHF.

The chain combines TRBV19 with TRBJ2-6, with D perhaps matching TRBD1 or TRBD2 (6 bases each). This CDR3 is 16 amino acids long. In germline, CDR1 is LNHDA, CDR2 SQIVND (reference sequence). Trimming removed 4 bases from V and 0 bases from J, with 10 bases in between. The CDR3 loop reads CASSTQGGSGANVLTF. The CDR3 bases are TGTGCCAGTAGTACACAGGGAGGCTCTGGGGCCAACGTCCTGACTTTC. Complete variable domain (other parts from reference TRBV19 and TRBJ2-6): DGGITQSPKYLFRKEGQNVTLSCEQNLNHDAMYWYRQDPGQGLRLIYYSQIVNDFQKGDIAEGYSVSREKKESFPLTVTSAQKNPTAFYLCASSTQGGSGANVLTFGAGSRLTVL.

This sequence joins TRBV7-9 and TRBJ1-2; D call uncertain. Germline V gene lookup returns CDR1 SEHNR and CDR2 FQNEAQ (reference sequence). V dropped 1 base and J dropped 8 bases, with 14 bases sitting between them. The CDR3 is 14 residues long. DNA of the CDR3: TGTGCCAGCAGCTTAGTATCCTCGCGGGAGGGCTACACCTTC. Translated: CASSLVSSREGYTF. Using reference TRBV7-9 and TRBJ1-2 for the parts outside the CDR3, the full variable domain is DTGVSQNPRHKITKRGQNVTFRCDPISEHNRLYWYRQTLGQGPEFLTYFQNEAQLEKSRLLSDRFSAERPKGSFSTLEIQRTEQGDSAMYLCASSLVSSREGYTFGSGTRLTVV.

J is TRBJ2-4 and V is TRBV15; 7 bases match TRBD2. Germline V gene data show CDR1 as LNHNV and CDR2 as YYDKDF (reference sequence). This CDR3 has 14 amino acids. The ends lost 1 base at V and 8 bases at J; junction bases unmatched: 5. The CDR3 region is CATSRAGGDYIQYF. The CDR3 DNA sequence: TGTGCCACCAGCAGAGCGGGAGGTGATTACATTCAGTACTTC.

This chain uses TRBV6-2 or TRBV6-3 with TRBJ2-7; D gene uncertain. The CDR3 runs 15 residues. Trimming removed 2 bases from V and 2 bases from J, with 13 bases in between. Germline assignment: CDR1 MNHEY and CDR2 SVGEGT. The CDR3 protein is CASSYGDGRTYEQYF. The CDR3 nucleotides are TGTGCCAGCAGTTACGGAGACGGCCGAACCTACGAGCAGTACTTC.

In its sample, this clonotype was seen a few times. The chain links TRBV7-9 to TRBJ2-1; 7 bases align to TRBD1. Germline V CDR1 and CDR2: SEHNR, FQNEAQ (reference sequence). V gave up 0 bases and J gave up 4 bases; unmatched junction bases: 9. The CDR3 sequence is 17 residues long. CDR3 sequence (DNA): TGTGCCAGCAGCTTAGCCTCCCGGGACAGACTATACAATGAGCAGTTCTTC. Its translation is CASSLASRDRLYNEQFF.

There are a few counts of this clonotype. V usage is TRBV4-2 and J usage is TRBJ2-3; 8 bases match TRBD2. CDR3 length: 16 residues. CDR1 is LGHNA, CDR2 YNFKEQ, per germline. The ends lost 0 bases at V and 5 bases at J; junction bases unmatched: 7. The CDR3, as DNA: TGTGCCAGCAGCCAAGACCCAGCGGGGGCCAAAGATACGCAGTATTTT. Its protein product is CASSQDPAGAKDTQYF.

This clonotype appeared a few times. This chain joins TRBV12-3 or TRBV12-4 and TRBJ1-5; 8 bases match TRBD1. The CDR3 has 14 residues. The junction had 4 bases not matched to a gene; V was cut back by 4 bases and J by 5 bases. The chain's CDR3 is CASSSTGGDQPQHF. The CDR3 DNA reads as TGTGCCAGCAGTTCTACAGGGGGGGATCAGCCCCAGCATTTT.

The chain combines TRBV20-1 with TRBJ1-5; no firm D call. This CDR3 comprises 12 residues. V lost 6 bases, J lost 4 bases, and 10 bases lay in between. Germline V CDR1 and CDR2: DFQATT, SNEGSKA (reference sequence). The CDR3 reads CSASGGNQPQHF. DNA for the CDR3: TGCAGTGCGAGTGGAGGGAATCAGCCCCAGCATTTT.